This entry lists 15 T cell receptor beta chains sequenced from one sample in a study of T cells after yellow fever vaccination. TCRdb re-analysed the 5' RACE reads in MiXCR, keeping a single row per CDR3 protein. The sample contains 620,000 or so distinct CDR3 sequences, about a sixth of which appear only once. Sequences were derived from PBMCs, sampled less than 6 days after the first yellow fever vaccination. Receptors were obtained from a man in his late teens or twenties who received the YFV17D yellow fever vaccine.

This clonotype turned up a few times. The chain recombines TRBV5-1 with TRBJ2-5, with 16 bases that match TRBD2. Germline V gene lookup returns CDR1 SGHRS and CDR2 YFSETQ. The CDR3 length is 17 residues. V shed 4 bases, J shed 5 bases, and the junction held 8 bases outside the gene matches. CDR3 coding DNA: TGCGCCAGCAGCGCCGGGACTAGCGGGGGGGCATACGAGACCCAGTACTTC. This sequence encodes CASSAGTSGGAYETQYF.

This chain joins TRBV9 and TRBJ1-2, with D unresolved. V was shortened by 7 bases and J by 1 base, with 11 bases between the two germline ends. Germline assignment: CDR1 SGDLS and CDR2 YYNGEE. The CDR3 covers 13 residues. The CDR3 DNA reads TGTGCCAGCGGCGAGCGGTTTAACTATGGCTACACCTTC. It is translated as CASGERFNYGYTF. Filled out from reference TRBV9 and TRBJ1-2, the complete variable domain reads DSGVTQTPKHLITATGQRVTLRCSPRSGDLSVYWYQQSLDQGLQFLIQYYNGEERAKGNILERFSAQQFPDLHSELNLSSLELGDSALYFCASGERFNYGYTFGSGTRLTVV.

This clonotype was seen more than once but under ten times. This chain uses TRBV7-6 with TRBJ2-3; either TRBD1 or TRBD2 may fit D (6 bases each). The germline V gene encodes CDR1 SGHVS and CDR2 FNYEAQ. The germline V and J ends were trimmed by 1 base and 2 bases, with 13 bases remaining between them. This CDR3 is built from 16 residues. This CDR3 reads CASSLGRGINTDTQYF. The CDR3 nucleotides read TGTGCCAGCAGCTTAGGGAGGGGGATTAACACAGATACGCAGTATTTT. Together with reference TRBV7-6 and TRBJ2-3, the CDR3 gives the full variable domain: GAGVSQSPRYKVTKRGQDVALRCDPISGHVSLYWYRQALGQGPEFLTYFNYEAQQDKSGLPNDRFSAERPEGSISTLTIQRTEQRDSAMYRCASSLGRGINTDTQYFGPGTRLTVL.

This clonotype turned up a few times. The rearrangement joins TRBV6-5 to TRBJ1-4; a possible D gene is TRBD1 (5 bases). This CDR3 spans 16 amino acids. Trimming removed 7 bases from V and 9 bases from J, with 24 bases in between. The germline gives CDR1 MNHEY, CDR2 SVGAGI. The CDR3 DNA reads TGTGCCAGCACCATAGAGGTGGCAGGGAGGAAGAAAAAACTGTTTTTT. Translation: CASTIEVAGRKKKLFF.

The sample holds a few counts of this clonotype. This sequence joins TRBV7-9 and TRBJ1-1; D gene uncertain. Trimming took 3 bases from V and 2 from J, leaving 16 bases between them. Germline V CDR1 and CDR2: SEHNR, FQNEAQ (reference sequence). This CDR3 has 16 residues. The CDR3 region has the DNA TGTGCCAGCAGCTTTATACCCACGCAGATCAACACTGAAGCTTTCTTT. This codes for CASSFIPTQINTEAFF.

The gene calls are TRBV7-2 and TRBJ2-5, with D hard to call. The germline gives CDR1 SGHTA, CDR2 FQGNSA. The CDR3 totals 16 residues. Trimming stripped 5 bases from V and 2 bases from J, with 18 bases between. The DNA for the CDR3 is TGTGCCAGCAGCCCCGACCGCCCCAGTCCTCAAGAGACCCAGTACTTC. Residues: CASSPDRPSPQETQYF. The full variable domain, in which reference TRBV7-2 and TRBJ2-5 provide the parts outside the CDR3, is GAGVSQSPSNKVTEKGKDVELRCDPISGHTALYWYRQSLGQGLEFLIYFQGNSAPDKSGLPSDRFSAERTGGSVSTLTIQRTQQEDSAVYLCASSPDRPSPQETQYFGPGTRLLVL.

V gene TRBV20-1 combines with J gene TRBJ2-7; D might be TRBD2 (6 bases). The V and J ends lost 5 bases and 2 bases respectively, with 10 bases between them. Per the germline V gene, CDR1 is DFQATT and CDR2 is SNEGSKA (reference sequence). This CDR3 is 12 amino acids long. The CDR3 coding sequence is TGCAGTGCTCCTGGAGGGACCTACGAGCAGTACTTC. The encoded protein is CSAPGGTYEQYF.

The sample holds a few counts of this clonotype. V usage is TRBV5-1 and J usage is TRBJ2-5; 12 nucleotides line up with TRBD2. This CDR3 is 17 amino acids long. Germline V gene lookup returns CDR1 SGHRS and CDR2 YFSETQ. J gave up 1 base and V 4 bases, and 8 bases lay outside the gene matches. In DNA, the CDR3 is TGCGCCAGCAGCACTGGACTAGCGGGGAGATTCCAAGAGACCCAGTACTTC. Protein product: CASSTGLAGRFQETQYF. Combining the CDR3 with reference TRBV5-1 and TRBJ2-5 gives the whole variable domain KAGVTQTPRYLIKTRGQQVTLSCSPISGHRSVSWYQQTPGQGLQFLFEYFSETQRNKGNFPGRFSGRQFSNSRSEMNVSTLELGDSALYLCASSTGLAGRFQETQYFGPGTRLLVL.

This chain joins TRBV6-1 and TRBJ2-3, with D possibly being TRBD1 or TRBD2 (5 bases each). Germline CDR1 MNHNS, CDR2 SASEGT. The ends were cut back, 11 bases at V and 3 bases at J, with 21 bases in the middle. The CDR3 has 15 residues. CDR3 residues: CASRARGHGTDTQYF. CDR3 nucleotides: TGTGCCTCTAGAGCCCGGGGCCACGGGACAGATACGCAGTATTTT.

This clonotype has more than one count but fewer than ten. The V call is TRBV6-1, the J call TRBJ2-2; 7 bases line up with TRBD1. The germline gives CDR1 MNHNS, CDR2 SASEGT. The J segment lost 0 bases and the V segment lost 8 bases, leaving 3 bases of the junction unmatched. This CDR3 is built from 14 residues. CDR3: CASRDSSNTGELFF. CDR3 DNA: TGTGCCAGCCGGGACAGCTCGAACACCGGGGAGCTGTTTTTT.

This clonotype was picked up many times. The V call is TRBV6-1, the J call TRBJ1-1; D call uncertain. The germline CDR1 and CDR2 sequences are MNHNS and SASEGT. The CDR3 spans 11 residues. The V end lost 6 bases, the J end lost 1 base, and 3 bases lay between the germline ends. CDR3 in amino acids: CASRANTEAFF. For the CDR3, the DNA is TGTGCCAGCAGGGCGAACACTGAAGCTTTCTTT.

The chain combines TRBV18 with TRBJ2-3; 11 bases agree with TRBD2. V was clipped by 3 bases and J by 3 bases; unmatched bases: 5. Germline V lookup: CDR1 KGHSH, CDR2 LQKENI. CDR3 size: 16 residues. The CDR3 here is CASSPTSGERTDTQYF. The DNA for the CDR3 is TGTGCCAGCTCACCGACTAGCGGGGAAAGGACAGATACGCAGTATTTT.

The chain employs TRBV20-1 and TRBJ2-3; no clear D. The CDR3 runs 12 residues. CDR1 and CDR2 (germline): DFQATT, SNEGSKA (reference sequence). Trimming pared 0 bases from V and 10 bases from J, leaving 11 bases between. CDR3 coding DNA: TGCAGTGCTAGAGATCGAGGAGTAGCGCAGTATTTT. Protein: CSARDRGVAQYF.

CDR3 loop: CASSSAGDTEAFF. CDR3 in DNA: TGTGCCAGTAGTTCAGCCGGGGACACTGAAGCTTTCTTT. This sequence joins TRBV19 and TRBJ1-1, with D uncertain. Trimming removed 5 bases at V and 3 bases at J, with 10 bases between. Germline loops: CDR1 LNHDA, CDR2 SQIVND (reference sequence). The CDR3 contains 13 residues.

This clonotype was picked up a small number of times. The CDR3 sequence is CATSRVITGELFF. The CDR3, as DNA: TGTGCCACCAGCAGAGTAATCACCGGGGAGCTGTTTTTT. This chain uses TRBV15 with TRBJ2-2; D is unresolved. Trimming removed 1 base from V and 4 bases from J, with 4 bases in between. This CDR3 region has 13 residues. The V gene's germline CDR1 is LNHNV and CDR2 YYDKDF (reference sequence).